A selection of T cell receptor beta chains follows, all from one sample in a study of long-term antiretroviral therapy in people with HIV. Libraries were prepared by immunoSEQ multiplex PCR; TCRdb keeps only in-frame clonotypes and omits some of them. The sample consists of 25,000 to 35,000 clones, 70% to 90% of them appearing once. The source material was unsorted PBMCs, sampled 0.8 years after starting antiretroviral therapy. These receptors all come from a woman aged 30 to 39 with HIV. CDR3s include the opening cysteine and the closing phenylalanine or tryptophan. D genes are given only for firm matches. Rows may omit the clone size; those that give it use once, few, many or a size class.

.	TRBV30	TRBJ2-7	.	15	CAWSVIGLGSYEQYF	TGTGCCTGGAGTGTGATAGGGTTAGGCTCCTACGAGCAGTACTTC
.	TRBV30	TRBJ1-2	TRBD1	12	CAWSLQGRGYTF	TGTGCCTGGAGTCTACAGGGGAGAGGCTACACCTTC
once	TRBV19	TRBJ1-5	.	14	CASSIRYPNQPQHF	TGTGCCAGTAGTATTAGATACCCCAATCAGCCCCAGCATTTT
.	TRBV9	TRBJ2-5	.	15	CASSVEPSGVQTQYF	TGTGCCAGCAGCGTAGAACCCTCTGGCGTGCAGACCCAGTACTTC
.	TRBV7-6	TRBJ2-1	.	13	CASSLGPFNEQFF	TGTGCCAGCAGCTTAGGGCCGTTCAATGAGCAGTTCTTC
.	TRBV5-1	TRBJ1-2	.	15	CASSLAGASSYGYTF	TGCGCCAGCAGCTTGGCCGGCGCCTCAAGCTATGGCTACACCTTC
.	TRBV25-1	TRBJ2-5	.	14	CASSAPGAGETQYF	TGTGCCAGCAGTGCCCCGGGGGCGGGGGAGACCCAGTACTTC
.	TRBV19	TRBJ2-7	TRBD1	15	CASSARDREAYEQYF	TGTGCCAGTAGTGCGAGGGACAGGGAGGCCTACGAGCAGTACTTC
.	TRBV4-1	TRBJ1-2	.	15	CASSPGSNVYYGYTF	TGCGCCAGCAGCCCGGGGTCAAACGTCTACTATGGCTACACCTTC
.	TRBV5-6	TRBJ2-4	.	16	CASSLGADLAKNIQYF	TGTGCCAGCAGCTTGGGGGCTGACCTAGCCAAAAACATTCAGTACTTC
.	TRBV7-2	TRBJ1-2	.	14	CASSLDGGSSRSTF	TGTGCCAGCAGCTTAGACGGAGGGTCAAGTCGATCCACCTTC
.	TRBV18	TRBJ2-7	TRBD2	21	CASSPDLLRDRGLAGGYEQYF	TGTGCCAGCTCACCGGATCTTTTACGGGACAGGGGACTAGCGGGGGGCTACGAGCAGTACTTC
.	TRBV2	TRBJ1-6	.	13	CAMNRLTNSPLHF	TGTGCCATGAACAGGCTTACCAATTCACCCCTCCACTTT
.	TRBV9	TRBJ2-1	TRBD2	15	CASSVVGGAIGEQFF	TGTGCCAGCAGCGTTGTCGGGGGGGCTATCGGTGAGCAGTTCTTC
.	TRBV9	TRBJ1-1	.	14	CASSVVSGGTEAFF	TGTGCCAGCAGCGTAGTTTCTGGGGGGACTGAAGCTTTCTTT
.	TRBV29-1	TRBJ1-1	.	16	CSSSGGPLESSTEAFF	TGCAGCTCGTCTGGGGGTCCATTGGAATCCTCCACTGAAGCTTTCTTT
.	TRBV13	TRBJ1-6	.	15	CASSSTGDRTSPLHF	TGTGCCAGCAGCTCAACGGGAGATCGGACTTCACCCCTCCACTTT
.	TRBV21-1	TRBJ1-5	.	15	CASSPEDRENQPQHF	TGTGCCAGCAGCCCCGAGGACAGGGAGAATCAGCCCCAGCATTTT
.	TRBV30	TRBJ1-6	.	15	CAWRDGGSYNSPLHF	TGTGCCTGGAGGGATGGTGGGTCCTATAATTCACCCCTCCACTTT
.	TRBV4-1	TRBJ2-4	.	15	CASSLQMLAKNIQYF	TGCGCCAGCAGCCTGCAGATGCTAGCCAAAAACATTCAGTACTTC
.	TRBV27	TRBJ1-2	.	16	CASSLTGGLANYGYTF	TGTGCCAGCAGTTTAACGGGGGGATTAGCTAACTATGGCTACACCTTC
.	TRBV11-2	TRBJ2-3	TRBD2	16	CASSRGLSGGADTQYF	TGTGCCAGCAGCCGCGGGCTTAGCGGGGGGGCCGATACGCAGTATTTT
.	TRBV2	TRBJ1-1	.	11	CASVWVTEAFF	TGTGCCAGTGTGTGGGTGACTGAAGCTTTCTTT
.	TRBV6-1	TRBJ1-3	TRBD1	13	CASRLGGADTIYF	TGTGCCAGCAGGTTAGGGGGCGCGGACACCATATATTTT
.	TRBV29-1	TRBJ1-2	.	13	CSVVGRGNYGYTF	TGCAGCGTTGTCGGCAGGGGAAACTATGGCTACACCTTC
.	TRBV7-3	TRBJ2-5	.	13	CASSLTGEETQYF	TGTGCCAGCAGCTTAACGGGGGAAGAGACCCAGTACTTC
.	TRBV6-1	TRBJ1-6	.	17	CASSDPETGSYNSPLHF	TGTGCCAGCAGTGACCCTGAGACAGGCTCCTATAATTCACCCCTCCACTTT
few	TRBV4-1	TRBJ1-6	.	12	CASSQANSPLHF	TGCGCCAGCAGCCAAGCTAATTCACCCCTCCACTTT
once	TRBV7-7	TRBJ2-5	.	15	CASSSSGVEGETQYF	TGTGCCAGCAGCTCCTCGGGGGTGGAGGGAGAGACCCAGTACTTC
.	TRBV5-1	TRBJ2-1	.	12	CASATAGNEQFF	TGCGCCAGCGCTACAGCGGGTAATGAGCAGTTCTTC
.	TRBV7-3	TRBJ1-1	TRBD1	15	CASSRAGTEYTEAFF	TGTGCCAGCAGTCGAGCCGGGACAGAATACACTGAAGCTTTCTTT
.	TRBV7-9	TRBJ2-2	TRBD1	19	CASSLGFWESDRGTGELFF	TGTGCCAGCAGCTTAGGATTCTGGGAAAGCGACAGGGGAACCGGGGAGCTGTTTTTT
.	TRBV6-5	TRBJ1-2	.	15	CASSYSVTDNYGYTF	TGTGCCAGCAGTTACTCAGTGACAGATAACTATGGCTACACCTTC
.	TRBV4-1	TRBJ1-5	.	14	CASSQVGGPQPQHF	TGCGCCAGCAGCCAAGTCGGAGGGCCTCAGCCCCAGCATTTT
.	TRBV19	TRBJ1-1	.	13	CASTEGLNTEAFF	TGTGCCAGTACTGAGGGATTGAACACTGAAGCTTTCTTT
.	TRBV7-2	TRBJ2-3	TRBD2	17	CASSFQPSGRITDTQYF	TGTGCCAGCAGCTTCCAACCTAGCGGGAGGATCACAGATACGCAGTATTTT
.	TRBV6-6	TRBJ1-2	.	12	CASSQTVYGYTF	TGTGCCAGCAGTCAAACGGTCTATGGCTACACCTTC
.	TRBV11-1	TRBJ1-1	.	17	CASTPGGGRSFSTEAFF	TGTGCCAGCACCCCCGGCGGGGGGCGCAGCTTTTCGACTGAAGCTTTCTTT
once	TRBV2	TRBJ1-5	.	13	CASSTGINQPQHF	TGTGCCAGCTCCACAGGGATCAATCAGCCCCAGCATTTT
.	TRBV2	TRBJ1-1	TRBD1	15	CASSVYTGGMSEAFF	TGTGCCAGCAGTGTATACACAGGGGGCATGTCTGAAGCTTTCTTT
.	TRBV2	TRBJ2-3	.	13	CAAGFGTKDTQYF	TGTGCCGCCGGTTTTGGCACCAAAGATACGCAGTATTTT
.	TRBV11-2	TRBJ2-2	.	13	CASSDWGTGELFF	TGTGCCAGCAGCGATTGGGGAACCGGGGAGCTGTTTTTT
few	TRBV7-9	TRBJ2-5	.	13	CASSLGRSETQYF	TGTGCCAGCAGCTTAGGCCGCAGCGAGACCCAGTACTTC
.	TRBV19	TRBJ1-4	.	15	CASSIVWDGREKLFF	TGTGCCAGTAGTATAGTCTGGGATGGTCGTGAAAAACTGTTTTTT